The present TCR beta chain was sequenced within a study of T-cell reconstitution after alpha-beta-depleted transplantation in children. As to this clonotype: Its specificity is not known.

Looked up from germline, CDR1 is LGHDT and CDR2 is YNNKEL (reference sequence). The V gene end was trimmed by 2 bases and the J gene end by 3 bases; junction bases not matched to a gene: 4. This CDR3 region has 15 residues. Study-wide points: Surviving thymic progenitors and recipient T cells were the source of high TCRbeta diversity at day 60 in some patients. T-cell counts and diversity at one year following transplant were attributed mainly to newly produced T cells. Several hundred expanded graft clones reportedly gave rise to the alpha-beta T cells present about two months after transplant.

Using unique molecular identifiers, the investigators prepared the TCRbeta library. TCRdb ran MiXCR on the PCR reads and lists one entry per CDR3 protein. Seen here are roughly 570,000 distinct CDR3 sequences, 25% to 30% observed once, and the top ten hold about 35%. The chain recombines TRBV3-1 with TRBJ1-5; 7 nucleotides match TRBD1. The specimen comprised PBMCs, sampled before TCRalphabeta/CD19-depleted stem cell transplant. The receptor was isolated from a boy under two years old with Wiskott-Aldrich syndrome, due to receive a stem cell transplant. The CDR3 sequence: CASSQRQGPNQPQHF. Here the CDR3 DNA reads TGTGCCAGCAGCCAAAGACAGGGCCCCAATCAGCCCCAGCATTTT.